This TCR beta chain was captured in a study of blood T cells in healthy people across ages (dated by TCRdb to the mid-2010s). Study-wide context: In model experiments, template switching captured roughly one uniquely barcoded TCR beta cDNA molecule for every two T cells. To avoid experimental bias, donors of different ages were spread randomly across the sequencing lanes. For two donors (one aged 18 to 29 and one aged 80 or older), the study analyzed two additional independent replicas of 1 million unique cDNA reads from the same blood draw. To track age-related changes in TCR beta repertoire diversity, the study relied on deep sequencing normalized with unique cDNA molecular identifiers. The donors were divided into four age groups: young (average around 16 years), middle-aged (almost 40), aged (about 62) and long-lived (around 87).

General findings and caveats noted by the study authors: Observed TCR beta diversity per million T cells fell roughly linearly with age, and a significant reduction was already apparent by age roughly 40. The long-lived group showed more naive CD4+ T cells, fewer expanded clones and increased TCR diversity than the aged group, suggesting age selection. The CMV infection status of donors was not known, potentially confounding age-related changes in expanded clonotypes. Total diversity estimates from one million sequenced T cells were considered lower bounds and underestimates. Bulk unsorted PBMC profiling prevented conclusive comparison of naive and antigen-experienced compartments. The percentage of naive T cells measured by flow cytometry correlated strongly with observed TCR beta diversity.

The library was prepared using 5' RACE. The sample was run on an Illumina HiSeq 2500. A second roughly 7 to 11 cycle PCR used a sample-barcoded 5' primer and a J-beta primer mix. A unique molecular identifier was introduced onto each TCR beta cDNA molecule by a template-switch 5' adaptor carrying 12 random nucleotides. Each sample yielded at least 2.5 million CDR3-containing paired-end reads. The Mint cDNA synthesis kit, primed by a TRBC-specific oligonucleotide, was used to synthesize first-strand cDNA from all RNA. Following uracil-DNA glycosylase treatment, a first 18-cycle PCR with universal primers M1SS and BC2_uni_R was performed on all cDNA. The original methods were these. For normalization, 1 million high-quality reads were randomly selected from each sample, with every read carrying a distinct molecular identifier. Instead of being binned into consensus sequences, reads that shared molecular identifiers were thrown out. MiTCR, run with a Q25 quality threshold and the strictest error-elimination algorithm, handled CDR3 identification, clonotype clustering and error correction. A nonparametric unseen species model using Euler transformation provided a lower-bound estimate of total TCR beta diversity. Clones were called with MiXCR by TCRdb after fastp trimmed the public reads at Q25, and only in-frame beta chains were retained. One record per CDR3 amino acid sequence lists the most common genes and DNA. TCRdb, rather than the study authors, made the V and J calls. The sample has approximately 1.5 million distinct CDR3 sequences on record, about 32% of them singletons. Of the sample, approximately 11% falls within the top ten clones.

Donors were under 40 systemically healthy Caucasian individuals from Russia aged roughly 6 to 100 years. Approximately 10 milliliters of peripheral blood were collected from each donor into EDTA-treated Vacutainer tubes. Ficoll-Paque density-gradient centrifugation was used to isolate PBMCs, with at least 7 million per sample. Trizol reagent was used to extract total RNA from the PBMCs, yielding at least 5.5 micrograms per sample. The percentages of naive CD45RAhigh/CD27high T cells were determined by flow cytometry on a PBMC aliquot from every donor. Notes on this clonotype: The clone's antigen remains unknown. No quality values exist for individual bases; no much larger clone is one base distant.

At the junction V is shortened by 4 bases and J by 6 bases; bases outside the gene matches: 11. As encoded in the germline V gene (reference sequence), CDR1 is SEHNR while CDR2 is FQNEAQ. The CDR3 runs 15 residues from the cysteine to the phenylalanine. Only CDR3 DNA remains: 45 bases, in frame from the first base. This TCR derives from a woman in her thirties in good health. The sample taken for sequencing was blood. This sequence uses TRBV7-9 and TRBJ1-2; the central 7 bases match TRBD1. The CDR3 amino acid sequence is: CASSSDREGRHGYTF. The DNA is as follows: TGTGCCAGCAGCTCCGACAGGGAAGGACGACATGGCTACACCTTC.